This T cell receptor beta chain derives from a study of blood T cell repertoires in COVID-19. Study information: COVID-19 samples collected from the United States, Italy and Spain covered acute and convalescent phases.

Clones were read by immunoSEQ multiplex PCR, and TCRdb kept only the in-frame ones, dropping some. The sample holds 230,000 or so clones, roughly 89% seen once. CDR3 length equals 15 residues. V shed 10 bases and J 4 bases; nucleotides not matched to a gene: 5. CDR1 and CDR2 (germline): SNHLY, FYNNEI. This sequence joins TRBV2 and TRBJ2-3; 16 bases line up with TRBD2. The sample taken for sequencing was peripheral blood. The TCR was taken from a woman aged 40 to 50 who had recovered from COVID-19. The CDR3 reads CATGLAGGGADTQYF. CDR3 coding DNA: TGTGCCACGGGACTAGCGGGAGGGGGGGCAGATACGCAGTATTTT.